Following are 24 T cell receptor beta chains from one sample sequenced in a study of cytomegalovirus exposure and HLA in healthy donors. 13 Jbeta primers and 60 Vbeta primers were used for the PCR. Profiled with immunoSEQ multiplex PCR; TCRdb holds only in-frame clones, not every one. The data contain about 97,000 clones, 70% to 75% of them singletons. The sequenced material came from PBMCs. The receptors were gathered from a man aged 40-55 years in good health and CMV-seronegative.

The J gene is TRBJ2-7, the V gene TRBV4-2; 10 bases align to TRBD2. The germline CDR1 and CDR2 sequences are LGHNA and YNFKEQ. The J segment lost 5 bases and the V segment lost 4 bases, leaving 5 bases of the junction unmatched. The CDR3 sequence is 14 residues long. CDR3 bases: TGTGCCAGCAGCCCGGGGACTAGCGCCCACGAGCAGTACTTC. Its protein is CASSPGTSAHEQYF.

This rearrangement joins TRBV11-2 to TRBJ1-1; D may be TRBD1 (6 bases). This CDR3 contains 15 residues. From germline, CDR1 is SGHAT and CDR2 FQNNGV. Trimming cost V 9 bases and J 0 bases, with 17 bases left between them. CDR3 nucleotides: TGTGCCAGGTCACAGGGACGCTTAATGAACACTGAAGCTTTCTTT. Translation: CARSQGRLMNTEAFF.

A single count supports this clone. The CDR3 DNA reads as TGTGCCAGCAGCCCGAATGGACAGCTGTATAATTCACCCCTCCACTTT. Translating it yields CASSPNGQLYNSPLHF. The chain carries TRBV7-2 and TRBJ1-6; a weak D match, TRBD1 (6 bases). Germline CDR1 is SGHTA and CDR2 is FQGNSA. The CDR3 loop spans 16 amino acids. With 5 bases removed from V and 4 bases from J, the gap between germline ends came to 15 bases.

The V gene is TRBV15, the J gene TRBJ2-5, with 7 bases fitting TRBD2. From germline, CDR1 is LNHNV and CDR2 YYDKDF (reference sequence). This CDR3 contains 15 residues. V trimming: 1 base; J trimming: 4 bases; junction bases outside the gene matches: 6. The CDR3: CATSRVPGGGETQYF. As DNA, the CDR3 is TGTGCCACCAGCAGAGTCCCGGGGGGAGGAGAGACCCAGTACTTC.

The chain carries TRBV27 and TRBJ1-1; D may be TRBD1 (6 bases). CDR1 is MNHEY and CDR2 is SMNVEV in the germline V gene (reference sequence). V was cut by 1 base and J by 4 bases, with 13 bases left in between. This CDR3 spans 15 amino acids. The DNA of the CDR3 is TGTGCCAGCAGTTTATTTTACAGGGTAGGCACTGAAGCTTTCTTT. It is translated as CASSLFYRVGTEAFF.

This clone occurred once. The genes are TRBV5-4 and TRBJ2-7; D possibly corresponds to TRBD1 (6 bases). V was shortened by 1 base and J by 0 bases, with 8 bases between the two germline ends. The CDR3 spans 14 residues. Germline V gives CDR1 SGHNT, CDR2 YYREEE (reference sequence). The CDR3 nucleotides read TGTGCCAGCAGCTTGTGGGACACCTCCTACGAGCAGTACTTC. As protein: CASSLWDTSYEQYF.

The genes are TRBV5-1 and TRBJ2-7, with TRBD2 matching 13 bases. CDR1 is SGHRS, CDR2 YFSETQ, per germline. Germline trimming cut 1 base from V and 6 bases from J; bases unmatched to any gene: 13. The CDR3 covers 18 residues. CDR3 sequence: CASSLPRELAGGTGEQYF. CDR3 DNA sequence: TGCGCCAGCAGCTTGCCCCGGGAACTAGCGGGGGGGACGGGCGAGCAGTACTTC.

This CDR3 reads CASSQDGYSYNEQFF. The CDR3 DNA reads as TGTGCCAGCAGCCAAGACGGGTACTCCTACAATGAGCAGTTCTTC. This sequence joins TRBV4-2 and TRBJ2-1; no reliable D call. This CDR3 comprises 15 residues. Germline CDR1 and CDR2: LGHNA and YNFKEQ. Trimming cost V 0 bases and J 0 bases, with 6 bases left between them.

CDR3 bases: TGTGCCAGCAGCTTGGTCGCAGGCACCCCCGGCGAGCAGTACTTC. This translates into CASSLVAGTPGEQYF. V is TRBV5-4 and J is TRBJ2-7; D call uncertain. Germline V gives CDR1 SGHNT, CDR2 YYREEE (reference sequence). This CDR3 is built from 15 residues. The V gene lost 0 bases and the J gene lost 6 bases, with 16 bases spanning the gap.

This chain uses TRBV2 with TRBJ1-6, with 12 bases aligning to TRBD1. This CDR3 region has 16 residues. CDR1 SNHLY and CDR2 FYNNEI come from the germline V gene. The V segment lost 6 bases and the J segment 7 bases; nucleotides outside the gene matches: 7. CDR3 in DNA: TGTGCCAGCAGAGCCGGGACAGGGGGCATGAATTCACCCCTCCACTTT. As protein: CASRAGTGGMNSPLHF.

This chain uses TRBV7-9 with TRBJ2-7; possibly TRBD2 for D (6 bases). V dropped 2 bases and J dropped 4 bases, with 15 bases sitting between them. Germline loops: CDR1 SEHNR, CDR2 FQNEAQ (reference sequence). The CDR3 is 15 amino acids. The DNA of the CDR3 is TGTGCCAGCAGCTTACCCCTTGGCGGGGCTTACGAGCAGTACTTC. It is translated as CASSLPLGGAYEQYF.

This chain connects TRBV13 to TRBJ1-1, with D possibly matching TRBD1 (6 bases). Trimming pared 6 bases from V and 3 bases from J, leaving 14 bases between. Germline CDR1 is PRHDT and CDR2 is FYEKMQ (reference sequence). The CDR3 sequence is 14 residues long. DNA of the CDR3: TGTGCCAGCAGACGTACAGGGACCCACACTGAAGCTTTCTTT. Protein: CASRRTGTHTEAFF.

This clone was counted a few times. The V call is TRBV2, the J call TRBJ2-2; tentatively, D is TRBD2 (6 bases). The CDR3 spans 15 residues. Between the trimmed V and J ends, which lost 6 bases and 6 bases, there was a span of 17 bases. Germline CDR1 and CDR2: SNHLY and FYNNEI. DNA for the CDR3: TGTGCCAGCAGACGGGAGTCCCTAGAGGCCGGGGAGCTGTTTTTT. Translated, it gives CASRRESLEAGELFF.

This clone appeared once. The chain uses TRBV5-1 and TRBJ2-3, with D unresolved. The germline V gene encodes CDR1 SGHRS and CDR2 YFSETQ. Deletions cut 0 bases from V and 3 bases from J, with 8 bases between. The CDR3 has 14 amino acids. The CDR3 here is CASSLDAGTDTQYF. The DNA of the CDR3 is TGCGCCAGCAGCTTGGACGCAGGAACAGATACGCAGTATTTT.

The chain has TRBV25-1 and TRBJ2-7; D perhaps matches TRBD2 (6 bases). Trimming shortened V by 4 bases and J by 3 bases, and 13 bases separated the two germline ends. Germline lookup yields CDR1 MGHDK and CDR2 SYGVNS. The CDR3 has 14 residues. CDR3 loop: CASSVEGILYEQYF. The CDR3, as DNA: TGTGCCAGCAGTGTGGAGGGGATCCTCTACGAGCAGTACTTC.

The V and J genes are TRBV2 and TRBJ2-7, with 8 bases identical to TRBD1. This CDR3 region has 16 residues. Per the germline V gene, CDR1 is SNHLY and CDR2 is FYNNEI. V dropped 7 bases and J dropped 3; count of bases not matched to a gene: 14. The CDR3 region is CASIRARTGKGYEQYF. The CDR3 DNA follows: TGTGCCAGCATCCGAGCGCGGACAGGGAAAGGCTACGAGCAGTACTTC.

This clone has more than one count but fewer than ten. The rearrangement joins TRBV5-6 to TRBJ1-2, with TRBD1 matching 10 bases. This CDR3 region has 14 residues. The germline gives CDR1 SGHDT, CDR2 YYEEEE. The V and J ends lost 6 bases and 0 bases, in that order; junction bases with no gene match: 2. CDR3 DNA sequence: TGTGCCAGCACCGGGACAGGGGCTAACTATGGCTACACCTTC. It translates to CASTGTGANYGYTF.

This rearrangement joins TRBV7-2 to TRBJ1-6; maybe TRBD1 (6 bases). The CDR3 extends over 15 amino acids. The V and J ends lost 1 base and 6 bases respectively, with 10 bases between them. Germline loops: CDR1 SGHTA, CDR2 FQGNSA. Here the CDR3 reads CASSLEGTLNSPLHF. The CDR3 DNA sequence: TGTGCCAGCAGCTTAGAGGGGACACTTAATTCACCCCTCCACTTT.

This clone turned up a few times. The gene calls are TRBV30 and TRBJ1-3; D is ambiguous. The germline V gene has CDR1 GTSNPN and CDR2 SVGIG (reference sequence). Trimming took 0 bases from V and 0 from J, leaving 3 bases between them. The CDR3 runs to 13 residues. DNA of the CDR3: TGTGCCTGGAGTGTTAGCTCTGGAAACACCATATATTTT. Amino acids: CAWSVSSGNTIYF.

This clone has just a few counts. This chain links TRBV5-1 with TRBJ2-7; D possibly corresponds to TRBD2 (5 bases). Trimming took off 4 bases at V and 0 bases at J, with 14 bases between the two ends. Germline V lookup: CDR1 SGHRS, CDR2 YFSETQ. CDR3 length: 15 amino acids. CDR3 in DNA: TGCGCCAGCAGCCCGGAGGCAGAAAACTCCTACGAGCAGTACTTC. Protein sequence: CASSPEAENSYEQYF. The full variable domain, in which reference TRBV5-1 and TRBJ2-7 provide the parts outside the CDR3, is KAGVTQTPRYLIKTRGQQVTLSCSPISGHRSVSWYQQTPGQGLQFLFEYFSETQRNKGNFPGRFSGRQFSNSRSEMNVSTLELGDSALYLCASSPEAENSYEQYFGPGTRLTVT.

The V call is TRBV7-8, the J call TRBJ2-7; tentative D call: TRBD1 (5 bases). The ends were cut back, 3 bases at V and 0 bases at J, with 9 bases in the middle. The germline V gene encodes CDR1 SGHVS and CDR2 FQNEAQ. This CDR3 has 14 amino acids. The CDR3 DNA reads TGTGCCAGCAGCTTTCAGGGCCTCTCCTACGAGCAGTACTTC. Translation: CASSFQGLSYEQYF.

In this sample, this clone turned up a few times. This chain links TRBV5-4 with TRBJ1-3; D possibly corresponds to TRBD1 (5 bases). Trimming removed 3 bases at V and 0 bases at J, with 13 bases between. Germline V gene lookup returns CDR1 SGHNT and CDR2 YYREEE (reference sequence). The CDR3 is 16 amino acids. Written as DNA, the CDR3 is TGTGCCAGCAGCTGGGGCGGAGGGGCCTCTGGAAACACCATATATTTT. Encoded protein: CASSWGGGASGNTIYF.

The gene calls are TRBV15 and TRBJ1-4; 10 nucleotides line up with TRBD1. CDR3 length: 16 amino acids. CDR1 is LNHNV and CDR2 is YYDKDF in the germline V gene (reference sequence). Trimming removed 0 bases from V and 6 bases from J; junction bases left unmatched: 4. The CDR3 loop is CATSRDLTGGDEKLFF. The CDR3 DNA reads TGTGCCACCAGCAGAGATCTGACAGGGGGCGATGAAAAACTGTTTTTT.

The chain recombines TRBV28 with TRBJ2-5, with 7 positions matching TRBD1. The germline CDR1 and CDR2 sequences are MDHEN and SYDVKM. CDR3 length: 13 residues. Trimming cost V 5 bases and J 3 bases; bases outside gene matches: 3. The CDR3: CASSAGQEETQYF. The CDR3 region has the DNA TGTGCCAGCAGTGCAGGACAGGAAGAGACCCAGTACTTC.